This TCR beta chain was obtained from a study of T-cell reconstitution after alpha-beta-depleted transplantation in children. Germline V gene sequence: CDR1 MNHEY, CDR2 SMNVEV (reference sequence). V lost 6 bases and J 0 bases, leaving 18 bases between the germline ends. The CDR3 has 16 residues. The library targeted TCRbeta and was prepared with unique molecular identifiers. TCRdb re-derived calls from the PCR reads in MiXCR, one entry per CDR3 protein. The sample lists 230,000 or so distinct CDR3 sequences; approximately 12% were seen once. This chain uses TRBV27 with TRBJ2-7; weak D call: TRBD1 (6 bases). The receptor was isolated from a human donor who donated a stem cell graft to a child with acute lymphoblastic leukemia. Sequencing used PBMCs from the stem cell graft donor, obtained from the stem cell graft. CDR3 residues: CASRFQGSGDSYEQYF. The CDR3 bases are TGTGCCAGCAGGTTTCAGGGGTCAGGGGACTCCTACGAGCAGTACTTC.